This entry lists 30 T cell receptor beta chains sequenced from one sample in a study of T-cell memory formation after mild COVID-19. MiXCR, run by TCRdb on the 5' RACE reads, gives a single entry per CDR3 protein. Of just over 300,000 distinct CDR3 sequences listed, 19% are singletons. The sample comprised PBMCs or a T cell subset sorted from them (not recorded which). These receptors were collected from a young man who had mild COVID-19 (a few samples of this study predate the infection). Cell type and time point are not known.

This clonotype came up once. This chain links TRBV29-1 with TRBJ2-3, with D hard to call. The germline V gene encodes CDR1 SQVTM and CDR2 ANQGSEA. Trimming pared 6 bases from V and 1 base from J, leaving 5 bases between. The CDR3 sequence is 11 residues long. CDR3 DNA: TGCAGCGTGGCAGGCACAGATACGCAGTATTTT. It codes for CSVAGTDTQYF.

This clonotype was observed a few times. The chain is built from TRBV6-8 and TRBJ2-1, with 7 bases identical to TRBD1. J was trimmed by 0 bases and V by 6 bases; bases with no gene match: 11. The CDR3 loop spans 17 amino acids. Germline lookup yields CDR1 MNHGY and CDR2 SAAAGT. CDR3: CASRFSTGKSSYNEQFF. The CDR3 coding sequence is TGTGCCAGCAGATTCTCGACAGGGAAAAGCTCCTACAATGAGCAGTTCTTC.

The rearrangement joins TRBV5-5 to TRBJ2-2, with TRBD2 identical over 9 bases. The V segment lost 0 bases and the J segment 7 bases; nucleotides outside the gene matches: 4. This CDR3 region has 15 residues. Germline V gene lookup returns CDR1 SGHKS and CDR2 YYEKEE (reference sequence). The chain's CDR3 is CASSLAVAGVGELFF. DNA of the CDR3: TGTGCCAGCAGCTTGGCGGTAGCGGGAGTCGGGGAGCTGTTTTTT.

DNA of the CDR3: TGTGCCAGCAGCCTCGTCACTATGCGACCGGGACAGGGGGTTGAAAAACTGTTTTTT. It is translated as CASSLVTMRPGQGVEKLFF. The chain joins TRBV7-9 to TRBJ1-4; the match to TRBD1 covers 11 bases. The CDR3 is made up of 19 amino acids. In germline, CDR1 is SEHNR, CDR2 FQNEAQ (reference sequence). V dropped 5 bases and J dropped 7; count of bases not matched to a gene: 18.

This clonotype turned up a few times. The rearrangement links TRBV12-3 or TRBV12-4 to TRBJ1-1; D not resolved. This CDR3 is 13 amino acids long. Trimming pared 7 bases from V and 1 base from J, leaving 10 bases between. As DNA, the CDR3 is TGTGCCAGCATCATGAGTGGGAACACTGAAGCTTTCTTT. Protein sequence: CASIMSGNTEAFF.

This clonotype was seen more than once but under ten times. The chain links TRBV20-1 to TRBJ2-7; the match to TRBD1 covers 9 bases. Trimming removed 4 bases from V and 4 bases from J; junction bases left unmatched: 8. Germline V gene sequence: CDR1 DFQATT, CDR2 SNEGSKA (reference sequence). There are 14 residues in the CDR3. The CDR3 DNA reads as TGCAGTGCTACGGCCGGGACAGGGCGGTACGAGCAGTACTTC. Translating it yields CSATAGTGRYEQYF.

The J gene is TRBJ2-1, the V gene TRBV11-2; no clear D gene. Germline V CDR1 and CDR2: SGHAT, FQNNGV. This CDR3 contains 13 residues. V was trimmed by 6 bases and J by 0 bases, leaving 6 bases between them. The CDR3 reads CASSTFSYNEQFF. In DNA form, the CDR3 reads TGTGCCAGCAGTACCTTCTCCTACAATGAGCAGTTCTTC.

This chain uses TRBV2 with TRBJ2-7, with D unresolved. The CDR3 is 13 residues long. Germline V gives CDR1 SNHLY, CDR2 FYNNEI. The germline V and J ends were trimmed by 6 bases and 3 bases, with 12 bases remaining between them. The CDR3 is CASRESNSYEQYV. In nucleotides, the CDR3 is TGTGCCAGCAGGGAGAGTAACAGCTACGAGCAGTACGTC.

This clonotype has at least ten counts. The chain carries TRBV2 and TRBJ1-6, with 7 bases lining up with TRBD1. The CDR3 contains 15 residues. Germline V gene sequence: CDR1 SNHLY, CDR2 FYNNEI. With 2 bases clipped from V and 7 bases from J, the junction kept 5 bases outside the gene matches. CDR3 sequence: CASSENRGGNSPLHF. The CDR3 DNA follows: TGTGCCAGCAGTGAAAACAGGGGAGGAAATTCACCCCTCCACTTT.

This clonotype was observed a handful of times. The chain links TRBV10-3 to TRBJ2-1; weak D call: TRBD2 (7 bases). The V and J ends lost 0 bases and 5 bases respectively, with 14 bases between them. From germline, CDR1 is ENHRY and CDR2 SYGVKD. This CDR3 contains 16 residues. CDR3 in DNA: TGTGCCATCAGTGAGTCGAGAGGGGGGGCGAACAATGAGCAGTTCTTC. It encodes CAISESRGGANNEQFF.

V is TRBV20-1 and J is TRBJ2-5; 9 nucleotides agree with TRBD2. Germline V lookup: CDR1 DFQATT, CDR2 SNEGSKA (reference sequence). This CDR3 is built from 15 residues. The junction had 11 bases not matched to a gene; V was cut back by 6 bases and J by 3 bases. For the CDR3, the DNA is TGCAGTGCAAGGGTTAGCGGGAGCTGGGAAGAGACCCAGTACTTC. This translates into CSARVSGSWEETQYF.

V and J are TRBV12-3 or TRBV12-4 and TRBJ2-5; D perhaps matches TRBD1 (6 bases). The V and J ends lost 3 bases and 5 bases respectively, with 13 bases between them. CDR3 length: 14 amino acids. The CDR3 DNA sequence: TGTGCCAGCAGTTTCCAGGGGTGGGTGGAGACCCAGTACTTC. The encoded protein is CASSFQGWVETQYF.

This clonotype turned up a few times. J is TRBJ2-2 and V is TRBV28; 7 bases fit TRBD1. The CDR3 is 16 residues long. V shed 6 bases, J shed 6 bases, and the junction held 13 bases outside the gene matches. Germline CDR1 and CDR2: MDHEN and SYDVKM. As DNA, the CDR3 is TGTGCCAGCAGCGTAGGGCCAGGGGGTGTTCCCGGGGAGCTGTTTTTT. As protein: CASSVGPGGVPGELFF.

V is TRBV5-1 and J is TRBJ1-1; D not certain. Germline V lookup: CDR1 SGHRS, CDR2 YFSETQ. Trimming removed 0 bases from V and 0 bases from J, with 9 bases in between. This CDR3 is built from 15 residues. DNA for the CDR3: TGCGCCAGCAGCTTGGCCCAGACTCTGAACACTGAAGCTTTCTTT. Its protein product is CASSLAQTLNTEAFF. The full variable domain, its missing parts supplied by reference TRBV5-1 and TRBJ1-1, is KAGVTQTPRYLIKTRGQQVTLSCSPISGHRSVSWYQQTPGQGLQFLFEYFSETQRNKGNFPGRFSGRQFSNSRSEMNVSTLELGDSALYLCASSLAQTLNTEAFFGQGTRLTVV.

This clonotype was seen a handful of times. The rearrangement uses TRBV7-2 and TRBJ1-6; 7 bases match TRBD1. Germline trimming cut 3 bases from V and 10 bases from J; bases unmatched to any gene: 9. Germline V gene data show CDR1 as SGHTA and CDR2 as FQGNSA. The CDR3 totals 15 residues. The CDR3 sequence is CASSFGDRRRSPLHF. The CDR3 DNA reads TGTGCCAGCAGCTTCGGGGACAGAAGGCGATCACCCCTCCACTTT. Looking up the rest from reference TRBV7-2 and TRBJ1-6 gives the full variable domain: GAGVSQSPSNKVTEKGKDVELRCDPISGHTALYWYRQSLGQGLEFLIYFQGNSAPDKSGLPSDRFSAERTGGSVSTLTIQRTQQEDSAVYLCASSFGDRRRSPLHFGNGTRLTVT.

Note on this clonotype: A much bigger clone sits one base away, suggesting this may be a read error. The rearrangement uses TRBV12-3 or TRBV12-4 and TRBJ2-1, with D tentatively TRBD2 (6 bases). The CDR3 is made up of 13 amino acids. In nucleotides, the CDR3 is TGTTCCAGCATCTACGGGGGTATCAATGAGCAGTTCTTC. This sequence encodes CSSIYGGINEQFF.

This clonotype has a handful of counts. The chain couples TRBV10-3 to TRBJ2-3; no clear D. This CDR3 is built from 13 residues. V lost 7 bases and J 4 bases, leaving 12 bases between the germline ends. Germline CDR1 is ENHRY and CDR2 is SYGVKD. CDR3 sequence reads: CAIKTENSDTQYF. The CDR3 nucleotides read TGTGCCATCAAGACGGAAAACTCAGATACGCAGTATTTT.

This clonotype was found a few times. J is TRBJ2-5 and V is TRBV7-9; TRBD1 aligns across 7 bases. This CDR3 is 16 amino acids long. Germline V gene sequence: CDR1 SEHNR, CDR2 FQNEAQ (reference sequence). V trimming: 2 bases; J trimming: 0 bases; junction bases outside the gene matches: 6. CDR3 protein: CASSLKDRKYQETQYF. The DNA of the CDR3 is TGTGCCAGCAGCTTAAAGGACAGGAAGTACCAAGAGACCCAGTACTTC.

This clonotype was seen once. The chain is built from TRBV6-2 or TRBV6-3 and TRBJ2-3, with 9 bases matching TRBD2. Trimming at V came to 2 bases and at J to 3 bases, leaving 3 bases not matched to a gene. This CDR3 region has 15 residues. The germline V gene has CDR1 MNHEY and CDR2 SVGEGT. The DNA for the CDR3 is TGTGCCAGCAGTTACACGGGACTAGCAACAGATACGCAGTATTTT. It yields the protein CASSYTGLATDTQYF.

The V and J genes are TRBV6-6 and TRBJ2-2; TRBD2 agrees at 10 bases. The CDR3 runs to 18 residues. The J segment lost 0 bases and the V segment lost 0 bases, leaving 4 bases of the junction unmatched. The germline gives CDR1 MNHNY, CDR2 SVGAGI (reference sequence). CDR3 coding DNA: TGTGCCAGCAGTTACTCGTCTAGCGGGGGCCCGAACACCGGGGAGCTGTTTTTT. Amino acids: CASSYSSSGGPNTGELFF.

A word on this clonotype: The missing conserved phenylalanine or tryptophan at the end of this CDR3 makes a read error likely. The genes are TRBV6-5 and TRBJ1-1; the D gene is possibly TRBD1 (5 bases). This CDR3 is 15 amino acids long. Per germline, CDR1 MNHEY and CDR2 SVGAGI. V was cut by 2 bases and J by 1 base, with 11 bases left in between. Here the CDR3 reads CASSYEGVGNTEAFL. As DNA, the CDR3 is TGTGCCAGCAGTTACGAAGGGGTTGGGAACACTGAAGCTTTCCTT.

The chain combines TRBV4-1 with TRBJ1-5, with 7 bases that match TRBD1. This CDR3 is built from 18 residues. CDR1 and CDR2 (germline): MGHRA, YSYEKL. The junction had 13 bases not matched to a gene; V was cut back by 4 bases and J by 1 base. CDR3 DNA: TGCGCCAGCAGCCCCAACAGCCACAGGGGAGTAAGCAATCAGCCCCAGCATTTT. Its translation is CASSPNSHRGVSNQPQHF.

This clonotype was seen more than once but under ten times. The V and J genes are TRBV5-1 and TRBJ2-3; D not resolved. The germline V gene encodes CDR1 SGHRS and CDR2 YFSETQ. Between the trimmed V and J ends, which lost 0 bases and 4 bases, there was a span of 9 bases. This CDR3 is 14 amino acids long. Here the CDR3 DNA reads TGCGCCAGCAGCTTGGGCTCAGTGGCAGATACGCAGTATTTT. Translated: CASSLGSVADTQYF.

This chain connects TRBV18 to TRBJ2-5, with D unresolved. The CDR3 has 13 residues. Germline lookup yields CDR1 KGHSH and CDR2 LQKENI. V lost 1 base and J lost 2, with 5 bases in between. CDR3 loop: CASSPQFQETQYF. For the CDR3, the DNA is TGTGCCAGCTCACCACAGTTTCAAGAGACCCAGTACTTC. Drawing the rest from reference TRBV18 and TRBJ2-5, the complete variable domain is NAGVMQNPRHLVRRRGQEARLRCSPMKGHSHVYWYRQLPEEGLKFMVYLQKENIIDESGMPKERFSAEFPKEGPSILRIQQVVRGDSAAYFCASSPQFQETQYFGPGTRLLVL.

This chain joins TRBV5-6 and TRBJ2-3; no clear D gene. V shed 2 bases and J shed 2 bases, with 9 bases lying between them. The germline gives CDR1 SGHDT, CDR2 YYEEEE. The CDR3 covers 14 residues. The CDR3 DNA sequence: TGTGCCAGCAGCTTTCCCGCAGTCACAGATACGCAGTATTTT. Its translation: CASSFPAVTDTQYF.

V and J are TRBV2 and TRBJ2-7; D possibly corresponds to TRBD2 (5 bases). The CDR3 runs to 15 residues. CDR1 is SNHLY and CDR2 is FYNNEI in the germline V gene. The ends were cut back, 4 bases at V and 6 bases at J, with 19 bases in the middle. CDR3 coding DNA: TGTGCCAGCAGTGGGCAGGCGGGCCGACACTCCGAGCAGTACTTC. Protein: CASSGQAGRHSEQYF.

This chain uses TRBV5-1 with TRBJ1-1, with a weak D call TRBD1 (6 bases). Germline CDR1 and CDR2: SGHRS and YFSETQ. The CDR3 runs to 15 residues. V was trimmed by 3 bases and J by 1 base, leaving 13 bases between them. The CDR3 DNA reads as TGCGCCAGCAGCTCGCTGGGACAACGGAACACTGAAGCTTTCTTT. Translating gives CASSSLGQRNTEAFF.

The CDR3 sequence: CSARGTLNQPQHF. CDR3 DNA: TGCAGTGCTAGGGGGACACTCAATCAGCCCCAGCATTTT. The chain employs TRBV20-1 and TRBJ1-5; D possibly corresponds to TRBD1 (6 bases). Germline lookup yields CDR1 DFQATT and CDR2 SNEGSKA (reference sequence). V was shortened by 3 bases and J by 3 bases, with 9 bases between the two germline ends. CDR3 size: 13 residues.

The CDR3, as DNA: TGCAGTGCTAGCCTGCAGGGGTGGGGAAGCACAGATACGCAGTATTTT. Amino acids: CSASLQGWGSTDTQYF. J is TRBJ2-3 and V is TRBV20-1; possibly TRBD1 for D (6 bases). The CDR3 runs 16 residues. Germline V gene sequence: CDR1 DFQATT, CDR2 SNEGSKA (reference sequence). Trimming took off 3 bases at V and 0 bases at J, with 16 bases between the two ends.

This clonotype was counted only a few times. This sequence joins TRBV5-6 and TRBJ1-1, with a weak D call TRBD1 (6 bases). This CDR3 region has 14 residues. V lost 4 bases and J 5 bases, leaving 15 bases between the germline ends. CDR1 is SGHDT and CDR2 is YYEEEE in the germline V gene. The CDR3 bases are TGTGCCAGCAGCCACCCGGACAGTTTTACTGAAGCTTTCTTT. Its translation: CASSHPDSFTEAFF.